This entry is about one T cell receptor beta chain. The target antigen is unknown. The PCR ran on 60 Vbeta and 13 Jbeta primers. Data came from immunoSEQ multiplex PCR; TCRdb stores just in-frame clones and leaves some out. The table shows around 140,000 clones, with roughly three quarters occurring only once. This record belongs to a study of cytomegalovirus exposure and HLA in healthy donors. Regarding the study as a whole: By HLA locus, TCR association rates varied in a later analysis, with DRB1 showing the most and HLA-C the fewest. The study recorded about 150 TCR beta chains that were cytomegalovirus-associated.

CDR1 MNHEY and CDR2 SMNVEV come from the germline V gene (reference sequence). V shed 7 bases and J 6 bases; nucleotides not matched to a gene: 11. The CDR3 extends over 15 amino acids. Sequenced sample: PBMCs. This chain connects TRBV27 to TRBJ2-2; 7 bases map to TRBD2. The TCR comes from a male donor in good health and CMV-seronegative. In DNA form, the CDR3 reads TGTGCCAGCAAGGGAGGGCTCTCCAATGCCGGGGAGCTGTTTTTT. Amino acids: CASKGGLSNAGELFF.